A single sample gave rise to the 6 T cell receptor beta chains below, sequenced in a study of blood T cell repertoires in COVID-19. Sequencing used immunoSEQ multiplex PCR; TCRdb keeps in-frame clones, though not all of them. Of about 140,000 clones in the sample, 60% to 80% were seen once. Sequences were obtained from PBMCs or T cells enriched from blood (not recorded which). Receptors originate from a woman in her fifties or sixties who had recovered from COVID-19.

The V gene is TRBV19, the J gene TRBJ1-6; no firm D call. V dropped 3 bases and J dropped 10 bases, with 16 bases sitting between them. This CDR3 contains 15 residues. Per germline, CDR1 LNHDA and CDR2 SQIVND (reference sequence). CDR3 nucleotide sequence: TGTGCCAGTAGTATCTGGGAGGGCTTGGGCTCACCCCTCCACTTT. It yields the protein CASSIWEGLGSPLHF.

This chain uses TRBV19 with TRBJ1-1; D remains unclear. Germline CDR1 reads LNHDA; CDR2 reads SQIVND (reference sequence). The CDR3 is made up of 14 amino acids. V was clipped by 5 bases and J by 5 bases, with 15 bases between them. The CDR3 protein is CASSPRTLGTEAFF. The CDR3 DNA reads as TGTGCCAGTAGTCCCCGGACTTTGGGGACTGAAGCTTTCTTT.

The chain is built from TRBV7-2 and TRBJ2-7; a possible D gene is TRBD2 (5 bases). The V end was cut by 4 bases, the J end by 2 bases, with 12 bases between. Germline V lookup: CDR1 SGHTA, CDR2 FQGNSA. The CDR3 totals 14 residues. This CDR3 is CASSSRTAPYEQYF. The CDR3 region has the DNA TGTGCCAGCAGCTCGAGGACTGCCCCCTACGAGCAGTACTTC.

The chain has TRBV27 and TRBJ1-4; no clear D gene. The CDR3 extends over 15 amino acids. V lost 3 bases and J 4 bases, leaving 12 bases between the germline ends. Germline assignment: CDR1 MNHEY and CDR2 SMNVEV (reference sequence). The CDR3 coding sequence is TGTGCCAGCAGTTTTTCTGGCGGTTTTAATGAAAAACTGTTTTTT. It specifies CASSFSGGFNEKLFF.

This sequence joins TRBV18 and TRBJ2-5, with D possibly matching TRBD2 (6 bases). Per germline, CDR1 KGHSH and CDR2 LQKENI. V shed 5 bases and J shed 5 bases, with 9 bases lying between them. This CDR3 region has 12 residues. In nucleotides, the CDR3 is TGTGCCAGCTCAACGGGGAGGGAGACCCAGTACTTC. It is translated as CASSTGRETQYF. Looking up the rest from reference TRBV18 and TRBJ2-5 gives the full variable domain: NAGVMQNPRHLVRRRGQEARLRCSPMKGHSHVYWYRQLPEEGLKFMVYLQKENIIDESGMPKERFSAEFPKEGPSILRIQQVVRGDSAAYFCASSTGRETQYFGPGTRLLVL.

The chain couples TRBV7-9 to TRBJ1-2; 9 bases are a match to TRBD1. This CDR3 has 16 amino acids. Germline loops: CDR1 SEHNR, CDR2 FQNEAQ (reference sequence). Unmatched junction bases numbered 6, after V lost 2 bases and J lost 2 bases. The CDR3 DNA reads TGTGCCAGCAGCTTATCGCGGACAGGGGCCAACTATGGCTACACCTTC. It codes for CASSLSRTGANYGYTF.